These 18 T cell receptor beta chains share one sample of origin, sequenced in a study of T cell changes during pregnancy in multiple sclerosis. Clones were sequenced by immunoSEQ multiplex PCR, and TCRdb holds only the in-frame ones, with some missing. Counted here are approximately 50,000 clones, around 90% occurring once; the ten biggest clones make up 0.55% to 0.65%. Sequences were derived from CD4+ T cells from peripheral blood mononuclear cells, sampled after pregnancy. The receptors shown here come from a female donor in good health, enrolled as a control in a pregnancy study.

To note about this clone: Its ends do not fully match the called genes, so a read error is possible. V gene TRBV10-1 combines with J gene TRBJ2-7; D gene ambiguous. The CDR3 consists of 12 residues. Germline V gene lookup returns CDR1 WNHNN and CDR2 SYGVQD (reference sequence). The CDR3 DNA reads TGCGCCAGCAGTGGTTCCTCCCACGAGCAGTACTTC. It translates to CASSGSSHEQYF.

The chain links TRBV9 to TRBJ1-4; possibly TRBD1 for D (5 bases). The CDR3 has 14 amino acids. In germline, CDR1 is SGDLS, CDR2 YYNGEE. V was trimmed by 2 bases and J by 11 bases, leaving 16 bases between them. In nucleotides, the CDR3 is TGTGCCAGCAGCGTGAGGCAGGGTAGTGGGAAACTGTTTTTT. It yields the protein CASSVRQGSGKLFF.

The gene calls are TRBV21-1 and TRBJ2-7; the table's D call TRBD2 went unverified against the DNA. TRBV21-1 constitutes a pseudogene. This CDR3 is built from 14 residues. This CDR3 is CASSGRDYKYEQYF. CDR3 DNA sequence: TGTGCCAGCAGCGGCCGGGACTACAAATACGAGCAGTACTTC.

The V call is TRBV2, the J call TRBJ1-1; TRBD1 matches at 9 bases. V was pared by 3 bases and J by 10 bases, with 3 bases of the junction left unmatched. Germline V gene data show CDR1 as SNHLY and CDR2 as FYNNEI. This CDR3 is built from 12 residues. The CDR3 reads CASSDSGQGAFF. The CDR3 DNA reads as TGTGCCAGCAGTGATTCGGGACAGGGAGCTTTCTTT.

This clone was detected only once. The chain recombines TRBV11-3 with TRBJ2-2; a weak D match, TRBD1 (6 bases). CDR3 length equals 18 residues. With 1 base removed from V and 0 bases from J, the gap between germline ends came to 15 bases. Germline V gene lookup returns CDR1 SGHNT and CDR2 YENEEA. This chain's CDR3 is CASSLGDRLQPNTGELFF. The CDR3 DNA is TGTGCCAGCAGCTTAGGTGACAGGCTCCAACCGAACACCGGGGAGCTGTTTTTT. The full variable domain, in which reference TRBV11-3 and TRBJ2-2 provide the parts outside the CDR3, is EAGVVQSPRYKIIEKKQPVAFWCNPISGHNTLYWYLQNLGQGPELLIRYENEEAVDDSQLPKDRFSAERLKGVDSTLKIQPAELGDSAVYLCASSLGDRLQPNTGELFFGEGSRLTVL.

The chain combines TRBV11-1 with TRBJ2-6; D is uncertain. The germline V gene has CDR1 SGHAT and CDR2 FQDESV (reference sequence). The CDR3 consists of 14 residues. Between the trimmed V and J ends, which lost 2 bases and 4 bases, there was a span of 6 bases. The CDR3 DNA reads as TGTGCCAGCAGCTTATTAAAAGGGGCCAACGTCCTGACTTTC. Translation gives CASSLLKGANVLTF.

The CDR3: CASSDSLLAGRNTQYF. The CDR3 nucleotides read TGTGCCAGCAGTGACTCGTTGCTAGCGGGACGGAATACGCAGTATTTT. The chain carries TRBV6-4 and TRBJ2-3; 9 positions agree with TRBD2. The germline V gene encodes CDR1 MRHNA and CDR2 SNTAGT. CDR3 length: 16 amino acids. V lost 0 bases and J lost 7; bases outside the gene matches: 8.

The J gene is TRBJ1-6, the V gene TRBV9, with TRBD1 matching over 8 bases. Looked up from germline, CDR1 is SGDLS and CDR2 is YYNGEE. The CDR3 totals 15 residues. With 4 bases clipped from V and 7 bases from J, the junction kept 7 bases outside the gene matches. The CDR3 DNA reads TGTGCCAGCAGCCCAGGACAGGGTGCCAATTCACCCCTCCACTTT. It is translated as CASSPGQGANSPLHF.

The chain joins TRBV5-8 to TRBJ2-5; a weak D match, TRBD1 (6 bases). The CDR3 extends over 15 amino acids. Per the germline V gene, CDR1 is SGHTS and CDR2 is YDEGEE. Trimming shortened V by 4 bases and J by 1 base, and 14 bases separated the two germline ends. CDR3 amino acids: CASSPGWGLQETQYF. The CDR3 nucleotides read TGTGCCAGCAGCCCCGGGTGGGGGCTCCAAGAGACCCAGTACTTC.

This sequence joins TRBV7-3 and TRBJ2-3; 8 nucleotides match TRBD2. This CDR3 has 16 residues. The germline V gene encodes CDR1 SGHTA and CDR2 FQGTGA. V lost 5 bases and J lost 0; bases outside the gene matches: 7. The CDR3 nucleotides read TGTGCCAGCAGCCGGGGCGGGGGGCATAGCACAGATACGCAGTATTTT. Encoded protein: CASSRGGGHSTDTQYF.

The chain employs TRBV7-2 and TRBJ2-7; tentatively, D is TRBD2 (6 bases). With 0 bases removed from V and 7 bases from J, the gap between germline ends came to 13 bases. CDR3 size: 14 residues. Per germline, CDR1 SGHTA and CDR2 FQGNSA. The CDR3, as DNA: TGTGCCAGCAGCTTAGCAGTTAGCGGTCGGGAGCAGTACTTC. Translating gives CASSLAVSGREQYF. Based on the CDR3 plus reference TRBV7-2 and TRBJ2-7, the full variable domain is GAGVSQSPSNKVTEKGKDVELRCDPISGHTALYWYRQSLGQGLEFLIYFQGNSAPDKSGLPSDRFSAERTGGSVSTLTIQRTQQEDSAVYLCASSLAVSGREQYFGPGTRLTVT.

The gene calls are TRBV7-9 and TRBJ2-7; no definite D call. There are 14 residues in the CDR3. Trimming removed 3 bases from V and 3 bases from J, with 12 bases in between. In germline, CDR1 is SEHNR, CDR2 FQNEAQ (reference sequence). CDR3 loop: CASSLSTSLYEQYF. CDR3 in DNA: TGTGCCAGCAGCTTGTCGACATCCCTCTACGAGCAGTACTTC.

The chain has TRBV14 and TRBJ1-2, with no clear D. The CDR3 extends over 14 amino acids. The germline V gene has CDR1 SGHDN and CDR2 FVKESK. Between the trimmed V and J ends, which lost 4 bases and 3 bases, there was a span of 12 bases. CDR3 sequence (DNA): TGTGCCAGCAGCCCAGGCTGGTCGGACTATGGCTACACCTTC. Translation gives CASSPGWSDYGYTF. Supplemented by reference TRBV14 and TRBJ1-2, the full variable domain reads EAGVTQFPSHSVIEKGQTVTLRCDPISGHDNLYWYRRVMGKEIKFLLHFVKESKQDESGMPNNRFLAERTGGTYSTLKVQPAELEDSGVYFCASSPGWSDYGYTFGSGTRLTVV.

The chain carries TRBV2 and TRBJ2-7, with TRBD2 matching 11 bases. The CDR3 sequence is 17 residues long. With V trimmed by 6 bases and J by 3 bases, 13 bases remained unmatched. The germline gives CDR1 SNHLY, CDR2 FYNNEI. This CDR3 reads CASRSRSLAGAHYEQYF. The CDR3 DNA reads TGTGCCAGCAGATCTAGATCACTAGCGGGGGCCCACTACGAGCAGTACTTC. Full variable domain (rest looked up from reference TRBV2 and TRBJ2-7): EPEVTQTPSHQVTQMGQEVILRCVPISNHLYFYWYRQILGQKVEFLVSFYNNEISEKSEIFDDQFSVERPDGSNFTLKIRSTKLEDSAMYFCASRSRSLAGAHYEQYFGPGTRLTVT.

The CDR3 nucleotides read TGTGCCAGCAGCTTAGTGGGGGTAGCGGGAACCAGCACAGATACGCAGTATTTT. Translated: CASSLVGVAGTSTDTQYF. This chain connects TRBV7-8 to TRBJ2-3, with TRBD2 matching 8 bases. The V gene's germline CDR1 is SGHVS and CDR2 FQNEAQ. CDR3 length: 18 amino acids. Germline trimming cut 1 base from V and 0 bases from J; bases unmatched to any gene: 9.

The sample holds one count of this clone. The V gene is TRBV7-8, the J gene TRBJ2-7, with 9 positions matching TRBD1. This CDR3 is built from 15 residues. The germline V gene has CDR1 SGHVS and CDR2 FQNEAQ. Trimming at V came to 3 bases and at J to 7 bases, leaving 10 bases not matched to a gene. The CDR3 is CASSFGQGKSWEQYF. DNA for the CDR3: TGTGCCAGCAGCTTCGGACAGGGGAAGTCTTGGGAGCAGTACTTC.

The V gene is TRBV6-5, the J gene TRBJ2-5; D perhaps matches TRBD2 (5 bases). Between the trimmed V and J ends, which lost 4 bases and 5 bases, there was a span of 17 bases. Looked up from germline, CDR1 is MNHEY and CDR2 is SVGAGI. This CDR3 contains 15 residues. The CDR3 region has the DNA TGTGCCAGCAGTTCCAGCCGGACTCACTGGGAGACCCAGTACTTC. The encoded protein is CASSSSRTHWETQYF.

The chain combines TRBV7-8 with TRBJ2-1; unclear D gene. CDR3 length equals 13 residues. Germline loops: CDR1 SGHVS, CDR2 FQNEAQ. Trimming cost V 4 bases and J 7 bases, with 11 bases left between them. The CDR3 region is CASSSSLYNEQFF. DNA of the CDR3: TGTGCCAGCAGCTCCTCCCTGTATAATGAGCAGTTCTTC.